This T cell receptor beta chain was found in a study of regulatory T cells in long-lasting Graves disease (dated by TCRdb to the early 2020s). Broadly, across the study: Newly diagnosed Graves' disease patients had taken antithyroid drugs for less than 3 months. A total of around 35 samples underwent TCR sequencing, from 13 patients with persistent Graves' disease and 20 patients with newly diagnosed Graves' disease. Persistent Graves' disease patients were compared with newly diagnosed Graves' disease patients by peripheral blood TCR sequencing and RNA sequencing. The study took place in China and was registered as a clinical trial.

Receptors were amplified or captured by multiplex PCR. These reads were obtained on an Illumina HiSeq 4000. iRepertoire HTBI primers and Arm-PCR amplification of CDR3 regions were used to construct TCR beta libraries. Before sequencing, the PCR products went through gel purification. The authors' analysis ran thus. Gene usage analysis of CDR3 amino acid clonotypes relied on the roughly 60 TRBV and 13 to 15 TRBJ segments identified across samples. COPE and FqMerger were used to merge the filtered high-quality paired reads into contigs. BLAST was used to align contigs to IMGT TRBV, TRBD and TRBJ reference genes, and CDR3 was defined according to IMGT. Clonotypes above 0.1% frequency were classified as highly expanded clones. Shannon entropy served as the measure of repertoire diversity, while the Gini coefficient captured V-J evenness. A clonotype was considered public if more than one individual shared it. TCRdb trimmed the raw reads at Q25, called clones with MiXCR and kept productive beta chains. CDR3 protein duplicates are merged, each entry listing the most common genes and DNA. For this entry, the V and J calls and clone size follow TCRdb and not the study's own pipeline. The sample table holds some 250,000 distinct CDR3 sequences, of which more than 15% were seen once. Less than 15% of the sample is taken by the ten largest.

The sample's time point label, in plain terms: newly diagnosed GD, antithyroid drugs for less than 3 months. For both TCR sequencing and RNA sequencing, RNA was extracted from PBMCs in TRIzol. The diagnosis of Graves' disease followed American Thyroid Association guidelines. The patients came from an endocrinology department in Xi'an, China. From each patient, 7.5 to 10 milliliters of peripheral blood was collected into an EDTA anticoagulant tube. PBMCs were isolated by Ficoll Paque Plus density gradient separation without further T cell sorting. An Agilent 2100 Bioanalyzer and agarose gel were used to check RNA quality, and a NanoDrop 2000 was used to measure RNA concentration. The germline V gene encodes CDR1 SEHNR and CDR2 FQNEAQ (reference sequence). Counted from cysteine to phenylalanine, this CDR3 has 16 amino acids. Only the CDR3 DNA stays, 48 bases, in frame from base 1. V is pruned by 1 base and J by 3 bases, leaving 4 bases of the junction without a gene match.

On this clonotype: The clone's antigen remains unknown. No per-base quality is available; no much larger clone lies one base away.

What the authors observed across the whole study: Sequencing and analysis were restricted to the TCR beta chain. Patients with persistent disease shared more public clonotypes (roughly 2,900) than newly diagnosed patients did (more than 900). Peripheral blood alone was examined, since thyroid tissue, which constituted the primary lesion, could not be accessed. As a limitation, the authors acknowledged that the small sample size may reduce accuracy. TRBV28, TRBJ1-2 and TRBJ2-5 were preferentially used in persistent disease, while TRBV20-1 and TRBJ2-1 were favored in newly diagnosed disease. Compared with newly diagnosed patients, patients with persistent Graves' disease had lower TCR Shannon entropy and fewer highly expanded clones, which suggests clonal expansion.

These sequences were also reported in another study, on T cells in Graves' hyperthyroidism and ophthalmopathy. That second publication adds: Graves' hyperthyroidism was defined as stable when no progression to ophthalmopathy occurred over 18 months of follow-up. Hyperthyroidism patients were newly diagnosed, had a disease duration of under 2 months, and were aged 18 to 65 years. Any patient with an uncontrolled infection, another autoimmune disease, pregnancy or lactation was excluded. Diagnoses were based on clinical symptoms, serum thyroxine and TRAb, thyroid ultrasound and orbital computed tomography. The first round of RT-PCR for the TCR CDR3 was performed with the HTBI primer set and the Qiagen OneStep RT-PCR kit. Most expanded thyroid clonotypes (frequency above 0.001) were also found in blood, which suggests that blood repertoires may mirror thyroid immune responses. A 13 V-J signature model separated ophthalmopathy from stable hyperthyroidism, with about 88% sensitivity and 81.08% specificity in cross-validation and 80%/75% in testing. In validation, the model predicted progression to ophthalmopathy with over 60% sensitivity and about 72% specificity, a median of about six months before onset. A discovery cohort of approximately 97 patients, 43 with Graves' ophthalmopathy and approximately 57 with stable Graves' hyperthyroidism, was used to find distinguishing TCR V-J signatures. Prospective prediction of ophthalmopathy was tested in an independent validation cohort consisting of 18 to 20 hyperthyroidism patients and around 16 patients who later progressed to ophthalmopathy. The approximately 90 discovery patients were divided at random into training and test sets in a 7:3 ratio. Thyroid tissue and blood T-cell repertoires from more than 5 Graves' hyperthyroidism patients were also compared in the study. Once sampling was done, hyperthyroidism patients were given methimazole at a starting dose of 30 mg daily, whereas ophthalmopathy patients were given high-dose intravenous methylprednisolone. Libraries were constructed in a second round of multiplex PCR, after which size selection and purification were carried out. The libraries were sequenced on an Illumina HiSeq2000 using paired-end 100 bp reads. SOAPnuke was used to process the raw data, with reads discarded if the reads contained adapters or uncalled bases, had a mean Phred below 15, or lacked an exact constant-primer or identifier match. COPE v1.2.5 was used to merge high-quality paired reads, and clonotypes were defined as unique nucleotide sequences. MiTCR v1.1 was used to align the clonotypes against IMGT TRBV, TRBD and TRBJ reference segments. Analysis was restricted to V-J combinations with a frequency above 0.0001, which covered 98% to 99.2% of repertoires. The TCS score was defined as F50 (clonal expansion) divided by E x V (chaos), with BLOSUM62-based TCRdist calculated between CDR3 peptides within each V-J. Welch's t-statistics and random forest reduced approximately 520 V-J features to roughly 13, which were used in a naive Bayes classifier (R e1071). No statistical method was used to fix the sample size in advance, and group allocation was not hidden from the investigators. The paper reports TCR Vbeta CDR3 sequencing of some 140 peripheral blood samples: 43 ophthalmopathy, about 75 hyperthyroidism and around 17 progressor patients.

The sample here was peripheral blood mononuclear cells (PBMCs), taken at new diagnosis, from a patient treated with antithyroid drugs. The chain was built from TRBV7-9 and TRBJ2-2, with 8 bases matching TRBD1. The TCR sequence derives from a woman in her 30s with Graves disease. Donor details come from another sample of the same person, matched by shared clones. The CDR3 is CASSLGAGGDTGELFF. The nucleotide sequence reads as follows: TGTGCCAGCAGCTTAGGGGCAGGGGGCGACACCGGGGAGCTGTTTTTT.